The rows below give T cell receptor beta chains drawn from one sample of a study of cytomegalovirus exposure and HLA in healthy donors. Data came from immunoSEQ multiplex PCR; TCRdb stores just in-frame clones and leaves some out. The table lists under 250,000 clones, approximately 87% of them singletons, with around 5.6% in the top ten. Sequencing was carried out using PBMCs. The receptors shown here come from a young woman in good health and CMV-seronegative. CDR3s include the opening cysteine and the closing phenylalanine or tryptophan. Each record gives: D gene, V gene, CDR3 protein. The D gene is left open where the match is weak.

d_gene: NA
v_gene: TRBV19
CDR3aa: CASSLVSGVTKAFF

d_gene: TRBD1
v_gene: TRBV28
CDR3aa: CASSLSHQGAKDEQYF

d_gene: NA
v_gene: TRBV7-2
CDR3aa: CASSPTASYGYTF

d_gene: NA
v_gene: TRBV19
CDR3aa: CASSIWRTSNTGELFF

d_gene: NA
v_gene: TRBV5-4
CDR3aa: CASSLGSGRAGANVLTF

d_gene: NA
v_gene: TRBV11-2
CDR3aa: CASSLTGQPLYYGYTF

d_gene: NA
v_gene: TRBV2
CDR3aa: CASSEGSKDEQFF

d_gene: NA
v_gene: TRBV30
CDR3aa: CAWSGQLNTEAFF

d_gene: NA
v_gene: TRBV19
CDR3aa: CASSPWGDRNYEQYF

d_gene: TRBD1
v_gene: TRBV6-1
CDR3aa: CASSEWDRGGYTF

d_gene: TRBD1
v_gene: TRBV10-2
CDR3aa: CATSVGQGNEKLFF

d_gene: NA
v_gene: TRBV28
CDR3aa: CASSYRPGRATATNEKLFF

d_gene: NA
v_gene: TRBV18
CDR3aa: CASSPTIMQGNYGYTF

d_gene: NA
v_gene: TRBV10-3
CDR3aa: CASQQGPYEQYF

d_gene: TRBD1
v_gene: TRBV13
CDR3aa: CASSTPGQGGDEQFF

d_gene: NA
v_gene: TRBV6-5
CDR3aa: CATMGNYEQYF

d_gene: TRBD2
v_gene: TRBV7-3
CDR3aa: CASSPASGKRNEQFF

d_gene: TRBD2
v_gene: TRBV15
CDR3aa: CATSYSGTSGRVGYEQYF

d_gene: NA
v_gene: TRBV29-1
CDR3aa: CSVANQGSHGYTF

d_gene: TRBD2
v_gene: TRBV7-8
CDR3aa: CASSSPGLADEQFF

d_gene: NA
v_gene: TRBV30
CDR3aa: CAWSATANTEAFF

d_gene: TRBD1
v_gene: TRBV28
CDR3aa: CASSLAGQGGGEQFF

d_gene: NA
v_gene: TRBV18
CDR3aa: CASSPPPQTGNQPQHF

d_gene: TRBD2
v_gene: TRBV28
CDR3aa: CASSPGNLAGGRDEQYF

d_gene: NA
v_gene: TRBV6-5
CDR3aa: CASSSGPSYEQYF

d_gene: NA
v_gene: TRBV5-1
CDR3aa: CASSPYVATNEKLFF

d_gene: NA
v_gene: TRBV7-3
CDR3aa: CASSPTIGEGGYTF

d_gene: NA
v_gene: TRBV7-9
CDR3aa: CASSLAHMGTEADTGELFF